This T cell receptor (beta chain) was documented in a study of neurological immune-mediated disorders. Broader study findings: The multiple sclerosis repertoire cluster was associated with no clinical or MRI feature. The study found no CDR3 amino acid sequences shared by expanded clones across subjects, suggesting private repertoires in all groups.

In its sample, this clonotype was seen many times. Its specificity is not known. The cDNA was produced through 5'RACE with 10-nucleotide random UMIs. Using its own MiXCR run on the 5' RACE reads, TCRdb lists one record per CDR3 protein. The sample contains about 59,000 distinct CDR3 sequences, around 3.5% of which appear only once. The trim removed 6 bases at V and 2 bases at J, leaving 4 bases unmatched. The CDR3 sequence is 13 residues long. Germline CDR1 reads DFQATT; CDR2 reads SNEGSKA (reference sequence). The chain carries TRBV20-1 and TRBJ1-5; 7 nucleotides line up with TRBD1. This receptor was identified in a woman aged 30 to 39 with multiple sclerosis. Sequences were obtained from PBMCs. The CDR3 DNA is TGCAGTGCGGAACAGGGGCGCAATCAGCCCCAGCATTTT. It is translated as CSAEQGRNQPQHF.